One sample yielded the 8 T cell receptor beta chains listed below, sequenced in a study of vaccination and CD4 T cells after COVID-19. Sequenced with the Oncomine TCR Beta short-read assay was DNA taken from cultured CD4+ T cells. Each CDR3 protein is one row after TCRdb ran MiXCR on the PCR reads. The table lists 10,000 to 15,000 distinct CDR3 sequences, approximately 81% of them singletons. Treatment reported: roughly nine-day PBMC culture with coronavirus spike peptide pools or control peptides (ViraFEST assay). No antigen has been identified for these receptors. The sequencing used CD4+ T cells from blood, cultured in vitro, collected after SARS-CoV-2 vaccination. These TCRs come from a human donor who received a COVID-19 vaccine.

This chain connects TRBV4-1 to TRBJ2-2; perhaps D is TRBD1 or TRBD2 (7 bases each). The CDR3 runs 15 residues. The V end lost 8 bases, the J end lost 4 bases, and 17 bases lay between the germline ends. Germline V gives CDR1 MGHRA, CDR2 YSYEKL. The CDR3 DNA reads TGCGCCAGCCCCCAGGGGGGGCGTGGCACCGGGGAGCTGTTTTTT. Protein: CASPQGGRGTGELFF.

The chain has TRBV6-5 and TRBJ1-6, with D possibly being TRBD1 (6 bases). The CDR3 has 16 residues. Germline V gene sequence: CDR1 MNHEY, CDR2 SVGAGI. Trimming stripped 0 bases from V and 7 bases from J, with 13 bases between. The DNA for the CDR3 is TGTGCCAGCAGTTACTCGGGGGGGCTGAGGAATTCACCCCTCCACTTT. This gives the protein CASSYSGGLRNSPLHF.

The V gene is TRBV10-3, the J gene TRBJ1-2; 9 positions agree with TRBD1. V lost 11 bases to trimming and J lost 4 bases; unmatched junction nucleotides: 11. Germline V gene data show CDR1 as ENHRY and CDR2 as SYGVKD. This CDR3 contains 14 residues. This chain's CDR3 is CAAGQGFSSYGYTF. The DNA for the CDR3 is TGTGCCGCGGGACAGGGTTTTAGTAGCTATGGCTACACCTTC.

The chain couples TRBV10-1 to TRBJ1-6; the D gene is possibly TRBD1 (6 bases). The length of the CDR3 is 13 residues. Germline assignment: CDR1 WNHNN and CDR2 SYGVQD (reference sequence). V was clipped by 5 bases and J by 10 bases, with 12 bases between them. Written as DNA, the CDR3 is TGCGCCAGCAGTACCGGGACAAGGTCACCCCTCCACTTT. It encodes CASSTGTRSPLHF.

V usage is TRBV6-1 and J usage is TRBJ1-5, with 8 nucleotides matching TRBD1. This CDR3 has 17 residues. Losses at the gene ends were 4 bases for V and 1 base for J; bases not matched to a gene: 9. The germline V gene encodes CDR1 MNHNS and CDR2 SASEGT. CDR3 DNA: TGTGCCAGCAGTGCATTTCAGGGGGCAGGGAGCAATCAGCCCCAGCATTTT. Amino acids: CASSAFQGAGSNQPQHF.

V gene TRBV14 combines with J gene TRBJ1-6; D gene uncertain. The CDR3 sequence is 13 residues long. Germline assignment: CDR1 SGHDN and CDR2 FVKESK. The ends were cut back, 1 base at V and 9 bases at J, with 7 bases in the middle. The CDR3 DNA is TGTGCCAGCAGCCAAGTTCCAGGTTCACCCCTCCACTTT. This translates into CASSQVPGSPLHF.

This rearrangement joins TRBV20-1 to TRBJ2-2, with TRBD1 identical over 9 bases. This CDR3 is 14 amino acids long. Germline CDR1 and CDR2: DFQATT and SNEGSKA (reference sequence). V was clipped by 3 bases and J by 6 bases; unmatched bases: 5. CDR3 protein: CSASRDRDSGELFF. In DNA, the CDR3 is TGCAGTGCTAGCCGGGACAGGGATTCCGGGGAGCTGTTTTTT.

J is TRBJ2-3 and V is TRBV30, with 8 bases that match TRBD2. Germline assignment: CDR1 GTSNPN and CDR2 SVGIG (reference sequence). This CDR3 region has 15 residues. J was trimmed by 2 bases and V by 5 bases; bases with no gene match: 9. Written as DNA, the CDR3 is TGTGCCTGGTCAACATTAGCGGGGTTCACAGATACGCAGTATTTT. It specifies CAWSTLAGFTDTQYF.